The 8 T cell receptor beta chains below all came from one sample that was sequenced in a study of blood T cells in healthy people across ages. A second PCR, run for roughly 7 to 12 cycles, used a sample-barcoded 5' primer plus a J-beta primer mix. TCRdb independently ran MiXCR on the 5' RACE reads; one entry per CDR3 protein. Here the sample spans more than 800,000 distinct CDR3 sequences, 29% being singletons. What was sequenced was blood. Receptor source: a woman aged 80 or over in good health.

This clonotype turned up a few times. The CDR3 DNA sequence: TGTGCCAGCAGCTGGGAGCTAGCGGCTGGTGAGCAGTTCTTC. Amino acids: CASSWELAAGEQFF. The rearrangement uses TRBV5-5 and TRBJ2-1, with 7 bases lining up with TRBD2. This CDR3 is built from 14 residues. Germline assignment: CDR1 SGHKS and CDR2 YYEKEE (reference sequence). Unmatched junction bases numbered 9, after V lost 3 bases and J lost 9 bases.

The table lists this clonotype with many counts. J is TRBJ1-1 and V is TRBV13, with 8 bases that match TRBD1. This CDR3 region has 15 residues. Germline CDR1 is PRHDT and CDR2 is FYEKMQ (reference sequence). With 6 bases clipped from V and 3 bases from J, the junction kept 9 bases outside the gene matches. This chain's CDR3 is CASSLKDRAHTEAFF. DNA for the CDR3: TGTGCCAGCAGTTTGAAGGACAGGGCCCACACTGAAGCTTTCTTT.

The chain combines TRBV7-8 with TRBJ1-1; D not resolved. V dropped 7 bases and J dropped 1 base, with 13 bases sitting between them. The CDR3 runs to 14 residues. Germline values: CDR1 SGHVS, CDR2 FQNEAQ. The CDR3 DNA sequence: TGTGCCAGCACCATAGGCGGTAAGAACACTGAAGCTTTCTTT. It specifies CASTIGGKNTEAFF.

This chain uses TRBV9 with TRBJ2-5, with 8 bases identical to TRBD2. CDR3 length: 16 amino acids. The germline CDR1 and CDR2 sequences are SGDLS and YYNGEE. V trimming: 0 bases; J trimming: 11 bases; junction bases outside the gene matches: 15. CDR3 in DNA: TGTGCCAGCAGCGTAGGGCCCCGGGGGGGCGATGGTGAGCAGTACTTC. Translation gives CASSVGPRGGDGEQYF.

CDR3 DNA sequence: TGTGCCAGCATGATCAGAGCGGGGGGAGGAGAGACCCAGTACTTC. This codes for CASMIRAGGGETQYF. The chain joins TRBV2 to TRBJ2-5; 9 nucleotides match TRBD2. Germline V gene lookup returns CDR1 SNHLY and CDR2 FYNNEI. The CDR3 covers 15 residues. Trimming at V came to 7 bases and at J to 4 bases, leaving 10 bases not matched to a gene.

This clonotype occurred a few times. The chain carries TRBV4-3 and TRBJ2-2; 10 bases map to TRBD2. After removal of 0 bases from V and 6 bases from J, the junction contained 7 bases not matched to a gene. The CDR3 has 17 amino acids. In germline, CDR1 is LGHNA, CDR2 YSLEER. The CDR3: CASSQDSGLAVSGELFF. CDR3 bases: TGCGCCAGCAGCCAAGACTCCGGACTAGCGGTCTCCGGGGAGCTGTTTTTT.

Many counts were recorded for this clonotype. The chain recombines TRBV4-3 with TRBJ1-2, with 8 nucleotides matching TRBD1. The CDR3 runs to 14 residues. Germline CDR1 reads LGHNA; CDR2 reads YSLEER. J was trimmed by 7 bases and V by 5 bases; bases with no gene match: 9. For the CDR3, the DNA is TGCGCCAGCAGCTATACAACAGGGGGGGGTGGCTACACCTTC. Its translation is CASSYTTGGGGYTF.

This chain uses TRBV20-1 with TRBJ1-1; D possibly corresponds to TRBD1 (6 bases). The CDR3 has 17 amino acids. V was clipped by 6 bases and J by 0 bases, with 23 bases between them. The germline gives CDR1 DFQATT, CDR2 SNEGSKA (reference sequence). CDR3 in DNA: TGCAGTGCCAACCCAAAGCCGGGACATCCCATGAACACTGAAGCTTTCTTT. Protein sequence: CSANPKPGHPMNTEAFF.